This T cell receptor (beta chain) comes out of a study of blood T cell repertoires in COVID-19. Study overall: The origin of the acute and convalescent COVID-19 samples was the United States, Italy and Spain. Sources were T cells, B-cell-depleted T cells, or PBMCs; the material itself was cDNA or gDNA.

Measured with immunoSEQ multiplex PCR; TCRdb has only the in-frame clones, and not every one. The sample has 35,000 to 40,000 clones; over 70% are singletons. The sample was peripheral blood. The TCR was taken from an elderly man with active or convalescent COVID-19.

The CDR3, as DNA: TGTGCCAGCATTCGCAGGGGTTCGAACACTGAAGCTTTCTTT. It is translated as CASIRRGSNTEAFF. The chain is built from TRBV6-5 and TRBJ1-1; D is possibly TRBD1 (6 bases). V lost 7 bases and J lost 1, with 13 bases in between. Germline CDR1 MNHEY, CDR2 SVGAGI. The CDR3 totals 14 residues.